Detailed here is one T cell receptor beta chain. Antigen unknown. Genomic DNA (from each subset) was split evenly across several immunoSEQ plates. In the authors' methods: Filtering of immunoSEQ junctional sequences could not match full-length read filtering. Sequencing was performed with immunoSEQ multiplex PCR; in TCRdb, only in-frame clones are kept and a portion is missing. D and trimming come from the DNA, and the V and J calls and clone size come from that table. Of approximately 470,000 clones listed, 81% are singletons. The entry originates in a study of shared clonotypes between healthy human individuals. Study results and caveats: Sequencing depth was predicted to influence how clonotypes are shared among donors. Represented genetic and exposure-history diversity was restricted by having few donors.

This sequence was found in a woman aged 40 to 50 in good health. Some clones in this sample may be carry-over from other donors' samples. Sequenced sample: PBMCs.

The CDR3 DNA sequence: TGTGCCAGCAGCCCCGACAGGGTAGGAAACACCATATATTTT. Its translation: CASSPDRVGNTIYF. V gene TRBV7-2 combines with J gene TRBJ1-3; 7 positions match TRBD1. Trimming took 5 bases from V and 4 from J; bases not matched to a gene: 5. This CDR3 contains 14 residues. CDR1 SGHTA and CDR2 FQGNSA come from the germline V gene.